The 6 T cell receptor beta chains in this list originate from one sample, sequenced in a study of Ad26.COV2.S vaccination and SARS-CoV-2 variants. The sample's treatment: about 20 received Ad26.COV2.S at low or high dose, single or two shots; five or six received placebo; per-sample allocation not given. Vaccine and placebo recipients were sampled on day 63 after the first injection. Clones were sequenced by immunoSEQ multiplex PCR, and TCRdb holds only the in-frame ones, with some missing. This sample carries 430,000 or so clones, 80% to 90% of them seen once, and the ten largest clones take over 2.5%. The sample was peripheral blood, taken in a trial of Ad26.COV2.S vaccine versus placebo. All receptors come from a person aged 18-60 years who received the Ad26.COV2.S COVID-19 vaccine or a placebo.

This clone was recorded only once. The rearrangement links TRBV5-5 to TRBJ2-1; no clear D. Germline-derived CDR1 and CDR2 are SGHKS and YYEKEE (reference sequence). The CDR3 spans 13 residues. V gave up 4 bases and J gave up 10 bases, with 15 bases separating them. For the CDR3, the DNA is TGTGCCAGCAGCCCGGACGGCGTGGGCGAGCAGTTCTTC. Translation gives CASSPDGVGEQFF.

The chain employs TRBV29-1 and TRBJ2-3; 7 bases map to TRBD1. Germline CDR1 and CDR2: SQVTM and ANQGSEA. This CDR3 region has 18 residues. The trim removed 1 base at V and 2 bases at J, leaving 15 bases unmatched. The CDR3 protein is CSVEGGEGTERVTDTQYF. DNA for the CDR3: TGCAGCGTTGAAGGTGGGGAAGGGACAGAGAGGGTCACAGATACGCAGTATTTT.

The chain employs TRBV28 and TRBJ1-6; D gene uncertain. Trimming stripped 2 bases from V and 7 bases from J, with 9 bases between. The germline gives CDR1 MDHEN, CDR2 SYDVKM. This CDR3 is 14 amino acids long. The DNA of the CDR3 is TGTGCCAGCAGTTTAATTCGGTCAAATTCACCCCTCCACTTT. Translating gives CASSLIRSNSPLHF.

The chain carries TRBV5-1 and TRBJ2-5; a possible D gene is TRBD2 (6 bases). CDR1 is SGHRS and CDR2 is YFSETQ in the germline V gene. The V end was cut by 0 bases, the J end by 4 bases, with 13 bases between. The CDR3 length is 15 residues. The CDR3 loop is CASSLAPGASETQYF. CDR3 nucleotide sequence: TGCGCCAGCAGCTTGGCCCCGGGAGCATCAGAGACCCAGTACTTC.

Worth noting for this clone: The junction departs from the called germline gene at one end, perhaps through a read error. The rearrangement links TRBV3-1 (or the pseudogene TRBV3-2) to TRBJ1-3; TRBD1 matches at 8 bases. Germline V CDR1 and CDR2: LGHDT, YNNKEL (reference sequence). CDR3 length: 14 residues. CDR3 residues: CASSQFDRGSTIYF. The CDR3 DNA reads as TGTGCCAGCAGCCAATTTGACAGGGGAAGCACCATATATTTT.

V gene TRBV6-5 combines with J gene TRBJ1-1; D may be TRBD1 (6 bases). CDR1 and CDR2 (germline): MNHEY, SVGAGI. The CDR3 is 15 residues long. Trimming pared 6 bases from V and 3 bases from J, leaving 17 bases between. CDR3 in DNA: TGTGCCAGCAGACCGACCTTGGGGGCTTACACTGAAGCTTTCTTT. This sequence encodes CASRPTLGAYTEAFF.